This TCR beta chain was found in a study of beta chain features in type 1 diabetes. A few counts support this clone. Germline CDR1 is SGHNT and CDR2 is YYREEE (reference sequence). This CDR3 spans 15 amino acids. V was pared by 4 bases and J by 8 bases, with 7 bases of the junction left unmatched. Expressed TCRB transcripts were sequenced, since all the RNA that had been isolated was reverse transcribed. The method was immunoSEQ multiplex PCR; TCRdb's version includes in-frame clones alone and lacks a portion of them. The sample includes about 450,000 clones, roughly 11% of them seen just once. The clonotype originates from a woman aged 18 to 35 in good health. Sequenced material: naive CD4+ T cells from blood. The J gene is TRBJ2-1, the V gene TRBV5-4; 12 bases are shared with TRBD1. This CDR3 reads CASSMGQGAWYEQFF. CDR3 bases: TGTGCCAGCAGCATGGGACAGGGGGCGTGGTATGAGCAGTTCTTC.